This record covers a single T cell receptor beta chain. The antigen is undetermined. The sample belongs to a study of T cell responses to AZD1222 COVID-19 vaccine. Study-level results: White British donors predominated, females outnumbered males, and clonal diversity was possibly underestimated. Baseline serostatus was positive in only a handful of AZD1222 recipients. There were vaccine-associated CD4 TCRs across spike, dominant at 160-218 and 743-854.

The V gene's germline CDR1 is SGHTA and CDR2 FQGNSA. Trimming removed 0 bases at V and 4 bases at J, with 3 bases between. The CDR3 totals 12 residues. Pooled together were second doses at about 4 or about 12 weeks. Only in-frame clones appear in the TCRdb table, and some are missing; sequencing was by immunoSEQ multiplex PCR. The sample has roughly 98,000 clones, approximately 84% seen once. This TCR came from an adult who received the AZD1222 COVID-19 vaccine. Material: peripheral blood, obtained 28 days after the second AZD1222 dose. The V and J genes are TRBV7-2 and TRBJ2-5, with D unresolved. CDR3: CASSLAPETQYF. Here the CDR3 DNA reads TGTGCCAGCAGCTTAGCGCCAGAGACCCAGTACTTC.